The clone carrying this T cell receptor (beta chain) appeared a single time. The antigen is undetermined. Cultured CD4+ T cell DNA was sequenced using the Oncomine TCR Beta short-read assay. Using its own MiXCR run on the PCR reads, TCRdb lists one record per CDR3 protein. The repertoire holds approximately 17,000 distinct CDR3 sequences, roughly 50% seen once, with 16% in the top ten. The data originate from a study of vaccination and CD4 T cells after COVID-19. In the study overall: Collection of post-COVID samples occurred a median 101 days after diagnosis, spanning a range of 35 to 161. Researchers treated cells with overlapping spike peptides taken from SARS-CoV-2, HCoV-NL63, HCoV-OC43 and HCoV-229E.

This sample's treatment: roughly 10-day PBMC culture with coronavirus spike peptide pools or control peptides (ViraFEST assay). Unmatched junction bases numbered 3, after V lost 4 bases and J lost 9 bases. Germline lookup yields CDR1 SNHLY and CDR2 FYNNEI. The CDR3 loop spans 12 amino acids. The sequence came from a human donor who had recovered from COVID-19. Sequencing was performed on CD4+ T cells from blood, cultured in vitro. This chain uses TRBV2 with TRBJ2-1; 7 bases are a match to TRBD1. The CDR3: CASSGQGSEQFF. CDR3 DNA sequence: TGTGCCAGCAGTGGACAGGGCAGTGAGCAGTTCTTC.